Listed here are 10 T cell receptor beta chains from one sample, sequenced in a study of cytomegalovirus exposure and HLA in healthy donors. The PCR ran on 60 Vbeta and 13 Jbeta primers. Profiling relied on immunoSEQ multiplex PCR, and the TCRdb table lists in-frame clones only, not all of them. The data hold fewer than 150,000 clones, with over 60% observed a single time. The sequenced sample consisted of PBMCs. All receptors derive from a woman aged 40 to 50 in good health and CMV-seropositive.

This clone was seen only a few times. The chain employs TRBV19 and TRBJ1-5; a possible D gene is TRBD1 (5 bases). CDR3 size: 16 residues. CDR1 LNHDA and CDR2 SQIVND come from the germline V gene (reference sequence). Between the trimmed V and J ends, which lost 2 bases and 11 bases, there was a span of 22 bases. Written as DNA, the CDR3 is TGTGCCAGTAGTATAAAATCGACAGCCATCAAGAGGTCCCAGCATTTT. Translation: CASSIKSTAIKRSQHF.

This chain joins TRBV7-9 and TRBJ2-3; TRBD2 matches 7 bases. The CDR3 consists of 17 residues. V lost 5 bases, J lost 4 bases, and 15 bases stayed unmatched. Germline-derived CDR1 and CDR2 are SEHNR and FQNEAQ (reference sequence). CDR3 amino acids: CASSPSAGLAVADTQYF. The CDR3, as DNA: TGTGCCAGCAGCCCTTCGGCGGGGCTAGCGGTAGCAGATACGCAGTATTTT.

The chain uses TRBV19 and TRBJ2-3, with 9 bases identical to TRBD2. CDR3 length equals 14 residues. V shed 4 bases, J shed 3 bases, and the junction held 2 bases outside the gene matches. CDR1 is LNHDA and CDR2 is SQIVND in the germline V gene (reference sequence). Written as DNA, the CDR3 is TGTGCCAGTAGTAGCGGGGGGGCAACAGATACGCAGTATTTT. This gives the protein CASSSGGATDTQYF.

The chain employs TRBV9 and TRBJ2-7, with 8 bases identical to TRBD2. The J segment lost 0 bases and the V segment lost 0 bases, leaving 2 bases of the junction unmatched. The CDR3 loop spans 15 amino acids. Germline CDR1 and CDR2: SGDLS and YYNGEE. CDR3 in amino acids: CASSVGGGFSYEQYF. The CDR3 DNA reads TGTGCCAGCAGCGTAGGCGGGGGGTTCTCCTACGAGCAGTACTTC.

V usage is TRBV25-1 and J usage is TRBJ2-1; 7 bases match TRBD1. Germline V gives CDR1 MGHDK, CDR2 SYGVNS. The V gene end was trimmed by 5 bases and the J gene end by 2 bases; junction bases not matched to a gene: 12. This CDR3 has 17 residues. The CDR3 coding sequence is TGTGCCAGCAGTCAAACACAGGGGCCGCCAACCTACAATGAGCAGTTCTTC. This translates into CASSQTQGPPTYNEQFF.

The CDR3 DNA reads as TGCGCCAGCAGCTTGACTAGCGGGGGGGGCGATGAGCAGTTCTTC. It is translated as CASSLTSGGGDEQFF. The chain links TRBV5-1 to TRBJ2-1, with 13 bases fitting TRBD2. The CDR3 has 15 residues. Germline V CDR1 and CDR2: SGHRS, YFSETQ. Losses at the gene ends were 1 base for V and 8 bases for J; bases not matched to a gene: 3.

The chain is built from TRBV10-3 and TRBJ2-3; D unresolved. The CDR3 has 13 residues. Germline-derived CDR1 and CDR2 are ENHRY and SYGVKD. V was trimmed by 2 bases and J by 2 bases, leaving 5 bases between them. In DNA, the CDR3 is TGTGCCATCAGTGAGAGAGACACAGATACGCAGTATTTT. Its translation is CAISERDTDTQYF.

On this clone: Its ends do not fully match the called genes, so a read error is possible. The CDR3 protein is CASSPPRTGLAEGWAYNEQFF. The CDR3, as DNA: TGTGCCAGCTCCCCACCTCGGACAGGACTAGCGGAGGGGTGGGCTTACAATGAGCAGTTCTTC. J is TRBJ2-1 and V is TRBV18; 10 nucleotides line up with TRBD2. The germline V gene has CDR1 KGHSH and CDR2 LQKENI. The CDR3 covers 21 residues. The full variable domain, its missing parts supplied by reference TRBV18 and TRBJ2-1, is NAGVMQNPRHLVRRRGQEARLRCSPMKGHSHVYWYRQLPEEGLKFMVYLQKENIIDESGMPKERFSAEFPKEGPSILRIQQVVRGDSAAYFCASSPPRTGLAEGWAYNEQFFGPGTRLTVL.

The chain combines TRBV5-1 with TRBJ2-3; 9 nucleotides align to TRBD2. This CDR3 has 17 residues. Unmatched junction bases numbered 7, after V lost 0 bases and J lost 2 bases. CDR1 is SGHRS, CDR2 YFSETQ, per germline. The CDR3 sequence: CASSLALSGGFTDTQYF. For the CDR3, the DNA is TGCGCCAGCAGCTTGGCCTTAAGCGGGGGGTTCACAGATACGCAGTATTTT. The variable domain in full, completed from reference TRBV5-1 and TRBJ2-3, reads KAGVTQTPRYLIKTRGQQVTLSCSPISGHRSVSWYQQTPGQGLQFLFEYFSETQRNKGNFPGRFSGRQFSNSRSEMNVSTLELGDSALYLCASSLALSGGFTDTQYFGPGTRLTVL.

This chain connects TRBV9 to TRBJ2-3, with D possibly TRBD1 on 6 matching bases. Trimming cost V 3 bases and J 6 bases, with 20 bases left between them. Germline values: CDR1 SGDLS, CDR2 YYNGEE. CDR3 length: 16 residues. Here the CDR3 DNA reads TGTGCCAGCAGCGCCACCCATAGGGGGACCCGGGATACGCAGTATTTT. Its translation: CASSATHRGTRDTQYF.